This T cell receptor (beta chain) is drawn from a study of blood T cell repertoires in COVID-19 (dated by TCRdb to 2020 to 2021). For context, the study as a whole: The collaborator samples originated in the United States, Italy and Spain and spanned the acute and convalescent phases of COVID-19. The prospective study material was composed of cDNA or gDNA derived from T cells, B-cell-depleted T cells, or PBMCs. Subjects who had been exposed to COVID-19, were actively infected with it, or had recovered from it provided the deeply sampled blood TCRbeta repertoires that made up the dataset. A freely available public database, intended as a resource for researchers studying the immune response to SARS-CoV-2, is where the repertoires were released. Samples came from the ongoing ImmuneRACE study (first 160 participants) plus 1,254 subjects from 6 global collaborators. Sample metadata almost always included a de-identified subject ID, COVID-19 status, age in years and sex. Where HLA class I and class II types were available, the types were taken from metadata supplied by the sample provider, not from assay-based typing.

What the authors observed across the whole study: The quantity of clinical and demographic metadata differed by source and by participant and was supplied without curation.

A word on this clone: Its antigen target is currently unknown. Per-nucleotide qualities are absent, and no much larger clonotype sits a single base away.

The germline V gene (reference sequence) yields SEHNR for CDR1 and FQNEAQ for CDR2. At the junction V is shortened by 5 bases and J by 8 bases, with 10 bases in between. From its cysteine to its phenylalanine, the CDR3 spans 12 amino acids. Only CDR3 DNA remains: 36 bases, in frame from the first base. In the prospective study, participants were roughly 18 to 100 years old, resided in 25 or so geographic areas of the United States, and were enrolled through a virtual design. In the prospective study, cohorts were assigned on the basis of participant-reported clinical history obtained from a screening survey and a study questionnaire. ImmuneRACE Cohort 3 recovered participants were defined by two consecutive negative NP/OP PCR tests, healthcare professional clearance, or symptom resolution. In the prospective study, mobile phlebotomists collected whole blood, serum and a nasopharyngeal or oropharyngeal swab from each participant. Prospective study participants could optionally give additional blood draws and questionnaires over an approximately two-month period. Before DNA extraction, prospective study blood samples were shipped either frozen or at room temperature.

TCRbeta CDR3 regions were amplified from genomic DNA by means of the immunoSEQ Assay, a bias-controlled multiplex PCR. The study's processing was this. Within the assay, amplification of reference gene primers was used to estimate how many nucleated cells each sample contained. To quantify the absolute abundance of each unique TCRbeta CDR3 rearrangement, sequence reads were collapsed and filtered. For each sample, productive Simpson clonality was calculated as the square root of Simpson's diversity index over productive rearrangements. In its TCRdb copy, this immuneACCESS table keeps in-frame sequences only and misses some clones. Where compared with another copy, unresolved V genes explain less than half of these, and the others have no known cause. That table supplies the V and J calls and clone size; D and trimming were determined from the DNA. The sample has 140,000 or so clones on record, around four fifths of them singletons. The ten largest clones take up more than 5% of the sample.

The sample was PBMCs or T cells enriched from blood (not recorded which). The chain is made from TRBV7-9 and TRBJ2-1; confidence is insufficient to name the D gene. The TCR sequence derives from a woman aged 40 to 50 who had recovered from COVID-19. The CDR3 here reads CASSRLRDEQFF. DNA sequence: TGTGCCAGCAGCCGTCTACGGGATGAGCAGTTCTTC.